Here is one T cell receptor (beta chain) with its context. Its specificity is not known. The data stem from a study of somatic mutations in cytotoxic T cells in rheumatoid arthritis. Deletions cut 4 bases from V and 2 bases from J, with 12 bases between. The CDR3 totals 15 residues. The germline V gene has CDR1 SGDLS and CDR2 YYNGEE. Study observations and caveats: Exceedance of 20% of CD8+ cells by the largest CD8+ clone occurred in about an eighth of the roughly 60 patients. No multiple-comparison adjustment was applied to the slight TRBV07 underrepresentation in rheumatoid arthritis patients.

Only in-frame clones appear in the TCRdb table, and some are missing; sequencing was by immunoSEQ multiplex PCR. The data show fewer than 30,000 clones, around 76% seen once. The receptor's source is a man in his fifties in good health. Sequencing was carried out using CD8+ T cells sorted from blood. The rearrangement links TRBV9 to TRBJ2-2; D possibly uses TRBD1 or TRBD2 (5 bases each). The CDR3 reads CASSPGRSNTGELFF. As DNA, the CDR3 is TGTGCCAGCAGCCCGGGACGCTCCAACACCGGGGAGCTGTTTTTT.